This T cell receptor beta chain is drawn from a study of T-cell memory formation after mild COVID-19. TCRdb re-called the 5' RACE reads through MiXCR, storing one row per CDR3 protein. This sample carries 340,000 or so distinct CDR3 sequences, around 13% of them seen once, and the ten largest clones take 20% to 25%. After removal of 5 bases from V and 6 bases from J, the junction contained 6 bases not matched to a gene. The CDR3 sequence is 14 residues long. Germline CDR1 reads SGHTA; CDR2 reads FQGNSA. Sequenced sample: PBMCs or a T cell subset sorted from them (not recorded which). The chain recombines TRBV7-2 with TRBJ2-1, with 8 bases matching TRBD2. The sequence was collected from a man younger than 30 who had mild COVID-19 (a few samples of this study predate the infection). Cell type and time point are not known. The CDR3 DNA reads as TGTGCCAGCAGCCAAGCGGGGGACCTCAATGAGCAGTTCTTC. Protein product: CASSQAGDLNEQFF.